These 29 T cell receptor beta chains were all obtained from the same sample, sequenced in a study of blood T cell repertoires in COVID-19. Using immunoSEQ multiplex PCR, the repertoire was profiled, and TCRdb retains in-frame clones only, with some absent. Among 150,000 to 200,000 clones listed, 70% to 90% were seen once. Sequencing was performed on peripheral blood. These receptor sequences come from a human donor in a cohort sampled during active COVID-19.

The chain joins TRBV28 to TRBJ2-3; 12 bases are shared with TRBD2. CDR3 length: 18 residues. Trimming cost V 3 bases and J 1 base; bases outside gene matches: 8. Germline V gene data show CDR1 as MDHEN and CDR2 as SYDVKM. CDR3 nucleotides: TGTGCCAGCAGTTTCCCCAGGACTAGCGGGACCCGCACAGATACGCAGTATTTT. Its protein is CASSFPRTSGTRTDTQYF.

This clone came up once. The chain couples TRBV3-1 (or the pseudogene TRBV3-2) to TRBJ2-1; 9 bases align to TRBD2. The CDR3 contains 17 residues. CDR1 is LGHDT and CDR2 is YNNKEL in the germline V gene (reference sequence). Trimming took 2 bases from V and 2 from J; bases not matched to a gene: 7. The CDR3: CASSQTRKREAYNEQFF. For the CDR3, the DNA is TGTGCCAGCAGCCAAACACGAAAGCGGGAGGCCTACAATGAGCAGTTCTTC.

V is TRBV5-4 and J is TRBJ1-2; D is possibly TRBD1 (6 bases). The CDR3 length is 15 residues. The germline V and J ends were trimmed by 4 bases and 1 base, with 14 bases remaining between them. Germline values: CDR1 SGHNT, CDR2 YYREEE (reference sequence). CDR3 loop: CASSQGNRDNYGYTF. The CDR3 coding sequence is TGTGCCAGCAGCCAAGGGAACAGGGATAACTATGGCTACACCTTC.

The V call is TRBV5-1, the J call TRBJ2-2, with TRBD2 identical over 12 bases. The V gene end was trimmed by 1 base and the J gene end by 6 bases; junction bases not matched to a gene: 7. Germline V gene lookup returns CDR1 SGHRS and CDR2 YFSETQ. The CDR3 spans 17 residues. CDR3 DNA sequence: TGCGCCAGCAGCTTGAAGCCTAGCGGGGGGGCCCCCGGGGAGCTGTTTTTT. Translated: CASSLKPSGGAPGELFF.

This chain joins TRBV12-2 and TRBJ2-3; the table gives TRBD2 as D, unverified against the DNA. TRBV12-2 is recorded as a pseudogene. This CDR3 has 12 amino acids. CDR3 protein: CASGESTDTQYF. CDR3 nucleotides: TGTGCAAGTGGAGAATCCACAGATACGCAGTATTTT.

The chain carries TRBV18 and TRBJ2-7; 9 positions match TRBD2. The V gene end was trimmed by 3 bases and the J gene end by 2 bases; junction bases not matched to a gene: 2. Germline V gene sequence: CDR1 KGHSH, CDR2 LQKENI. The CDR3 loop spans 14 amino acids. The CDR3 sequence is CASSPAGGPYEQYF. CDR3 nucleotides: TGTGCCAGCTCACCGGCGGGGGGGCCCTACGAGCAGTACTTC. The whole variable domain, remainder taken from reference TRBV18 and TRBJ2-7, is NAGVMQNPRHLVRRRGQEARLRCSPMKGHSHVYWYRQLPEEGLKFMVYLQKENIIDESGMPKERFSAEFPKEGPSILRIQQVVRGDSAAYFCASSPAGGPYEQYFGPGTRLTVT.

The chain has TRBV6-2 or TRBV6-3 and TRBJ2-3, with 10 bases matching TRBD2. CDR3 length: 15 residues. From germline, CDR1 is MNHEY and CDR2 SVGEGT. Germline trimming cut 3 bases from V and 7 bases from J; bases unmatched to any gene: 7. CDR3 bases: TGTGCCAGCAGTTATCCAGCGGGAGGGCCAAATACGCAGTATTTT. Protein sequence: CASSYPAGGPNTQYF.

The rearrangement joins TRBV2 to TRBJ1-1, with a possible D match to TRBD1 (5 bases). The CDR3 consists of 14 residues. The V and J ends lost 7 bases and 0 bases respectively, with 12 bases between them. Germline V lookup: CDR1 SNHLY, CDR2 FYNNEI. This CDR3 reads CASNEQDMNTEAFF. The CDR3, as DNA: TGTGCCAGCAACGAGCAGGACATGAACACTGAAGCTTTCTTT.

The CDR3 here is CASSVNGALGTDTQYF. The DNA of the CDR3 is TGTGCCAGCAGCGTTAATGGGGCTCTGGGCACAGATACGCAGTATTTT. V gene TRBV9 combines with J gene TRBJ2-3; a weak D match, TRBD1 (5 bases). Germline V CDR1 and CDR2: SGDLS, YYNGEE. This CDR3 has 16 residues. V shed 2 bases and J shed 1 base, with 14 bases lying between them.

CDR3 in amino acids: CATSRDSGGSYEQYF. The DNA of the CDR3 is TGTGCCACCAGCAGAGATTCCGGGGGATCCTACGAGCAGTACTTC. The chain employs TRBV15 and TRBJ2-7, with a tentative D call TRBD2 (6 bases). Germline loops: CDR1 LNHNV, CDR2 YYDKDF (reference sequence). Trimming removed 0 bases at V and 1 base at J, with 10 bases between. CDR3 length: 15 amino acids.

This chain joins TRBV5-1 and TRBJ2-1, with TRBD2 matching 7 bases. With V trimmed by 3 bases and J by 6 bases, 9 bases remained unmatched. This CDR3 region has 15 residues. CDR1 is SGHRS, CDR2 YFSETQ, per germline. Here the CDR3 reads CASSSSGKGPNEQFF. CDR3 DNA sequence: TGCGCCAGCAGCTCCAGCGGGAAGGGCCCCAATGAGCAGTTCTTC.

This clone has a single count. J is TRBJ2-5 and V is TRBV28; D remains unclear. The germline V gene encodes CDR1 MDHEN and CDR2 SYDVKM. The V gene lost 3 bases and the J gene lost 5 bases, with 4 bases spanning the gap. CDR3 length: 11 amino acids. The CDR3 sequence is CASSFSETQYF. CDR3 DNA sequence: TGTGCCAGCAGTTTTTCGGAGACCCAGTACTTC.

This chain connects TRBV18 to TRBJ2-3; D perhaps matches TRBD2 (5 bases). Germline CDR1 reads KGHSH; CDR2 reads LQKENI. This CDR3 spans 13 amino acids. V was trimmed by 5 bases and J by 3 bases, leaving 9 bases between them. CDR3 DNA sequence: TGTGCCAGCTCATTACGGGGTACAGATACGCAGTATTTT. Encoded protein: CASSLRGTDTQYF.

V is TRBV7-9 and J is TRBJ2-7; maybe TRBD2 (5 bases). This CDR3 comprises 12 residues. The V gene lost 6 bases and the J gene lost 2 bases, with 8 bases spanning the gap. In germline, CDR1 is SEHNR, CDR2 FQNEAQ (reference sequence). The CDR3 reads CASRLGTYEQYF. CDR3 nucleotide sequence: TGTGCCAGCAGACTAGGGACCTACGAGCAGTACTTC.

This chain links TRBV13 with TRBJ1-3; TRBD1 is a possible D gene (6 bases). Trimming stripped 3 bases from V and 1 base from J, with 10 bases between. Germline V gene data show CDR1 as PRHDT and CDR2 as FYEKMQ (reference sequence). The CDR3 is 15 residues long. The DNA for the CDR3 is TGTGCCAGCAGCTTCAGGGGCCCATCTGGAAACACCATATATTTT. This gives the protein CASSFRGPSGNTIYF.

The rearrangement joins TRBV5-6 to TRBJ2-7, with TRBD2 matching 8 bases. The V gene's germline CDR1 is SGHDT and CDR2 YYEEEE. CDR3 length: 14 amino acids. J was trimmed by 3 bases and V by 5 bases; bases with no gene match: 7. The CDR3 is CASRFAAGGYEQYF. The CDR3 coding sequence is TGTGCCAGCAGGTTTGCGGCGGGGGGCTACGAGCAGTACTTC. Filled out from reference TRBV5-6 and TRBJ2-7, the complete variable domain reads DAGVTQSPTHLIKTRGQQVTLRCSPKSGHDTVSWYQQALGQGPQFIFQYYEEEERQRGNFPDRFSGHQFPNYSSELNVNALLLGDSALYLCASRFAAGGYEQYFGPGTRLTVT.

This clone occurred once. The rearrangement uses TRBV27 and TRBJ2-2, with a possible D match to TRBD1 (5 bases). CDR1 is MNHEY and CDR2 is SMNVEV in the germline V gene (reference sequence). Trimming cost V 2 bases and J 2 bases, with 9 bases left between them. CDR3 length: 15 residues. CDR3 in amino acids: CASSLVRENTGELFF. In DNA, the CDR3 is TGTGCCAGCAGTTTAGTCAGGGAAAACACCGGGGAGCTGTTTTTT.

Here the CDR3 reads CASSSYSSRTGGTDTQYF. CDR3 DNA: TGTGCCAGCAGTTCCTATTCTTCGAGGACAGGAGGCACAGATACGCAGTATTTT. The V call is TRBV28, the J call TRBJ2-3; 7 nucleotides agree with TRBD1. CDR1 MDHEN and CDR2 SYDVKM come from the germline V gene. The junction had 14 bases not matched to a gene; V was cut back by 4 bases and J by 1 base. This CDR3 has 18 residues.

The chain is built from TRBV5-6 and TRBJ2-7, with TRBD1 identical over 11 bases. The V gene's germline CDR1 is SGHDT and CDR2 YYEEEE. This CDR3 has 16 residues. The J segment lost 0 bases and the V segment lost 4 bases, leaving 6 bases of the junction unmatched. The CDR3 spells CASSKDRGQVSYEQYF. CDR3 nucleotide sequence: TGTGCCAGCAGCAAGGACAGGGGGCAAGTCTCCTACGAGCAGTACTTC. The full variable domain, in which reference TRBV5-6 and TRBJ2-7 provide the parts outside the CDR3, is DAGVTQSPTHLIKTRGQQVTLRCSPKSGHDTVSWYQQALGQGPQFIFQYYEEEERQRGNFPDRFSGHQFPNYSSELNVNALLLGDSALYLCASSKDRGQVSYEQYFGPGTRLTVT.

This chain uses TRBV25-1 with TRBJ2-7; 8 bases are a match to TRBD1. This CDR3 region has 14 residues. Germline V gives CDR1 MGHDK, CDR2 SYGVNS. V lost 5 bases, J lost 3 bases, and 6 bases stayed unmatched. Here the CDR3 reads CASSLDRGGYEQYF. In DNA form, the CDR3 reads TGTGCCAGCAGTCTCGACAGGGGCGGCTACGAGCAGTACTTC.

J is TRBJ1-3 and V is TRBV2, with TRBD1 matching 7 bases. V lost 8 bases to trimming and J lost 0 bases; unmatched junction nucleotides: 4. Germline values: CDR1 SNHLY, CDR2 FYNNEI. The CDR3 totals 14 residues. CDR3 region: CASRGQSSGNTIYF. CDR3 nucleotide sequence: TGTGCCAGCCGGGGACAGTCCTCTGGAAACACCATATATTTT.

The V gene is TRBV27, the J gene TRBJ2-7; 10 bases match TRBD2. The CDR3 totals 15 residues. Germline V gene data show CDR1 as MNHEY and CDR2 as SMNVEV (reference sequence). V gave up 6 bases and J gave up 1 base; unmatched junction bases: 6. The CDR3 DNA sequence: TGTGCCAGCAGGACCACTAGCGGGACATCCTACGAGCAGTACTTC. Translated: CASRTTSGTSYEQYF.

This chain links TRBV7-2 with TRBJ1-2; 10 bases are shared with TRBD1. Germline CDR1 and CDR2: SGHTA and FQGNSA. V trimming: 5 bases; J trimming: 4 bases; junction bases outside the gene matches: 4. The CDR3 extends over 14 amino acids. CDR3 sequence: CASSLRDRGYGYTF. In DNA, the CDR3 is TGTGCCAGCAGCCTGCGGGACAGGGGCTATGGCTACACCTTC.

The chain recombines TRBV28 with TRBJ1-1, with D possibly matching TRBD1 (5 bases). Trimming removed 4 bases from V and 1 base from J, with 10 bases in between. The CDR3 spans 14 residues. Germline assignment: CDR1 MDHEN and CDR2 SYDVKM. The CDR3 protein is CASSWLQANTEAFF. DNA of the CDR3: TGTGCCAGCAGTTGGTTACAGGCGAACACTGAAGCTTTCTTT.

The J gene is TRBJ1-4, the V gene TRBV4-1; D is possibly TRBD1 (5 bases). The germline V and J ends were trimmed by 2 bases and 4 bases, with 11 bases remaining between them. Per the germline V gene, CDR1 is MGHRA and CDR2 is YSYEKL. The CDR3 is made up of 15 amino acids. The CDR3 region is CASSQWGEVNEKLFF. The CDR3 DNA reads as TGCGCCAGCAGCCAATGGGGGGAGGTTAATGAAAAACTGTTTTTT.

V gene TRBV9 combines with J gene TRBJ2-7; TRBD1 is a possible D gene (7 bases). Deletions cut 4 bases from V and 5 bases from J, with 16 bases between. CDR3 size: 14 residues. From germline, CDR1 is SGDLS and CDR2 YYNGEE. The CDR3 DNA sequence: TGTGCCAGCAGCCCGCAGGGGGAGGCCCACGAGCAGTACTTC. Its protein is CASSPQGEAHEQYF. Full variable domain (remainder filled in from reference TRBV9 and TRBJ2-7): DSGVTQTPKHLITATGQRVTLRCSPRSGDLSVYWYQQSLDQGLQFLIQYYNGEERAKGNILERFSAQQFPDLHSELNLSSLELGDSALYFCASSPQGEAHEQYFGPGTRLTVT.

The chain employs TRBV21-1 and TRBJ1-2; the table's D gene call, TRBD1, was not cross checked with the DNA. TRBV21-1 is annotated as a pseudogene. The length of the CDR3 is 16 residues. Written as DNA, the CDR3 is TGTGCCAGCACCCGACAGGGTCCCCTTATTCTATATGGCTACACCTTC. It specifies CASTRQGPLILYGYTF.

The V call is TRBV30, the J call TRBJ2-7; the D gene is possibly TRBD2 (6 bases). V lost 1 base, J lost 4 bases, and 11 bases lay in between. There are 13 residues in the CDR3. Germline V CDR1 and CDR2: GTSNPN, SVGIG (reference sequence). CDR3 sequence reads: CAWSGGESYEQYF. The CDR3 nucleotides are TGTGCCTGGAGTGGCGGGGAGAGTTACGAGCAGTACTTC.

V is TRBV27 and J is TRBJ2-1; 10 nucleotides align to TRBD1. CDR1 is MNHEY and CDR2 is SMNVEV in the germline V gene (reference sequence). The CDR3 sequence is 15 residues long. J was trimmed by 5 bases and V by 3 bases; bases with no gene match: 4. CDR3 sequence: CASSFGTGAHNEQFF. CDR3 nucleotides: TGTGCCAGCAGTTTTGGGACAGGGGCCCACAATGAGCAGTTCTTC.